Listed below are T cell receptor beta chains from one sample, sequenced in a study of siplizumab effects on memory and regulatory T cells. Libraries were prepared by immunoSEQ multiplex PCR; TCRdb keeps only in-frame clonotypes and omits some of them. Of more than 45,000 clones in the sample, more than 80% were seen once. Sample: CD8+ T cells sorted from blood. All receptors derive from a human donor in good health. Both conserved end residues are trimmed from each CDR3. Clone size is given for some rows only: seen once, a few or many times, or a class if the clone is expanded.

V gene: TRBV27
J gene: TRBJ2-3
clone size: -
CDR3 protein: ASTKSPGQGTDTQY

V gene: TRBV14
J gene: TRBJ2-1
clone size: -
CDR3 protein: ASSQESGNIYNEQF

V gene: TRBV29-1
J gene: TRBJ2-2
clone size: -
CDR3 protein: SVNTGAGELF

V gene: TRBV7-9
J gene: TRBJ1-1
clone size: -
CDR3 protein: ASSPGGNTEAF

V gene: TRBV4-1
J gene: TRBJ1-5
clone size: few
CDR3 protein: ASSQGTGSQPQH

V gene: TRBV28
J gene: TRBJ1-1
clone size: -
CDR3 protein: ASSLGFMNTEAF

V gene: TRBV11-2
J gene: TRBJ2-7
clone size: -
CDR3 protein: ASSLEKDYEQY

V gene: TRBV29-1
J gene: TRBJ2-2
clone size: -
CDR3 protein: SAGLAGGPNTGELF

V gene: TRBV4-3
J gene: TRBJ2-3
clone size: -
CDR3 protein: ASSQGSAHGSDTQY

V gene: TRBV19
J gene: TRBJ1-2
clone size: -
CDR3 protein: ASSMTGGDGYT

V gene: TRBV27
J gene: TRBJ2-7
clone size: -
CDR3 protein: ASSPRTSNEQY

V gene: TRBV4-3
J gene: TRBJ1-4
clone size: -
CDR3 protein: ASSQEPTVGVEKLF

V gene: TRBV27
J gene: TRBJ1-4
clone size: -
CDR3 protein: ASSGWPRGEKLF

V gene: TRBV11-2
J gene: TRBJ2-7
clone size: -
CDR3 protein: ASSLGTAYEQY

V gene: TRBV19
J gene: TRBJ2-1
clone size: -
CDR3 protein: ASSIEISNYNEQF